The 7 T cell receptor beta chains reported below all come from one sample, sequenced in a study of shared clonotypes between healthy human individuals. TCRdb's table, derived via immunoSEQ multiplex PCR, lists solely in-frame clones and lacks some. The sample contains about 2,500,000 clones, 85% to 95% of which appear only once. Material: naive CD4+ T cells sorted from blood. Subset reported: CD45RA+ positively selected. These receptors were collected from a man aged 18 to 29 in good health.

In this sample, this clone turned up once. The V and J genes are TRBV27 and TRBJ2-7; 9 bases align to TRBD2. The CDR3 is made up of 14 amino acids. V dropped 6 bases and J dropped 5; count of bases not matched to a gene: 8. Germline-derived CDR1 and CDR2 are MNHEY and SMNVEV (reference sequence). CDR3 amino acids: CASRFLSGSDEQYF. As DNA, the CDR3 is TGTGCCAGCAGGTTTCTTAGCGGGAGTGACGAGCAGTACTTC.

The V and J genes are TRBV4-3 and TRBJ1-2; D not resolved. The CDR3 has 15 residues. V gave up 2 bases and J gave up 6 bases, with 16 bases separating them. CDR1 is LGHNA and CDR2 is YSLEER in the germline V gene. In nucleotides, the CDR3 is TGCGCCAGCAGCCAACTTGGGCCGTTAAACGATGGCTACACCTTC. Translating gives CASSQLGPLNDGYTF.

J is TRBJ2-1 and V is TRBV11-3, with D possibly TRBD1 on 5 matching bases. The V gene lost 5 bases and the J gene lost 5 bases, with 16 bases spanning the gap. CDR1 is SGHNT, CDR2 YENEEA, per germline. This CDR3 has 15 residues. CDR3 sequence reads: CASSPPGPLNNEQFF. DNA of the CDR3: TGTGCCAGCAGCCCTCCAGGGCCCCTAAACAATGAGCAGTTCTTC.

V is TRBV11-2 and J is TRBJ2-5, with 9 bases that match TRBD2. The CDR3 covers 18 residues. V gave up 3 bases and J gave up 6 bases; unmatched junction bases: 17. CDR1 and CDR2 from the germline V gene are SGHAT and FQNNGV. CDR3 DNA sequence: TGTGCCAGCAGCTTTCGTCTTAATGGCGGGAGGGCCGGGAAGACCCAGTACTTC. Translated, it gives CASSFRLNGGRAGKTQYF.

The chain's CDR3 is CASSEQGASNQPQHF. Here the CDR3 DNA reads TGCGCCAGCAGTGAACAGGGTGCTAGCAATCAGCCCCAGCATTTT. This chain links TRBV10-2 with TRBJ1-5; D may be TRBD1 (6 bases). Per germline, CDR1 WSHSY and CDR2 SAAADI. Trimming removed 3 bases at V and 0 bases at J, with 9 bases between. The CDR3 contains 15 residues.

V usage is TRBV10-3 and J usage is TRBJ2-7; TRBD2 matches at 11 bases. The CDR3 covers 14 residues. CDR1 and CDR2 from the germline V gene are ENHRY and SYGVKD. V lost 5 bases, J lost 2 bases, and 2 bases stayed unmatched. The CDR3 nucleotides are TGTGCCATCAGTACTAGCGGGGGCCCCTACGAGCAGTACTTC. Protein: CAISTSGGPYEQYF.

The chain employs TRBV28 and TRBJ2-6, with a weak D call TRBD2 (6 bases). The CDR3 totals 15 residues. V lost 3 bases and J lost 0, with 6 bases in between. Germline V gene lookup returns CDR1 MDHEN and CDR2 SYDVKM. The CDR3 bases are TGTGCCAGCAGTTTCGGGAGCTCTGGGGCCAACGTCCTGACTTTC. Translating it yields CASSFGSSGANVLTF. The full variable domain, with the rest looked up from reference TRBV28 and TRBJ2-6, is DVKVTQSSRYLVKRTGEKVFLECVQDMDHENMFWYRQDPGLGLRLIYFSYDVKMKEKGDIPEGYSVSREKKERFSLILESASTNQTSMYLCASSFGSSGANVLTFGAGSRLTVL.